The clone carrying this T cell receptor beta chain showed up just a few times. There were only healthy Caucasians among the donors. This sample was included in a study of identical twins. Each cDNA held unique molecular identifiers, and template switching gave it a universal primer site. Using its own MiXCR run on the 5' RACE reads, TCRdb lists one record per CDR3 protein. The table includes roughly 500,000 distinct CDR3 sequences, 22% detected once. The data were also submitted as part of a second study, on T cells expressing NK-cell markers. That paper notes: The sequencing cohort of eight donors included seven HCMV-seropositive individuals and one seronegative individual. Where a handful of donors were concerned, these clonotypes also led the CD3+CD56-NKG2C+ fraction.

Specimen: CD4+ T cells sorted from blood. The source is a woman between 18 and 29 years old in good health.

The CDR3: CASTNRGQGRETQYF. CDR3 nucleotides: TGTGCCAGCACCAACCGAGGACAGGGCAGGGAGACCCAGTACTTC. The chain is built from TRBV21-1 and TRBJ2-5; TRBD1, the table's D call, lacks a check against the DNA. TRBV21-1 corresponds to a pseudogene. The CDR3 extends over 15 amino acids.